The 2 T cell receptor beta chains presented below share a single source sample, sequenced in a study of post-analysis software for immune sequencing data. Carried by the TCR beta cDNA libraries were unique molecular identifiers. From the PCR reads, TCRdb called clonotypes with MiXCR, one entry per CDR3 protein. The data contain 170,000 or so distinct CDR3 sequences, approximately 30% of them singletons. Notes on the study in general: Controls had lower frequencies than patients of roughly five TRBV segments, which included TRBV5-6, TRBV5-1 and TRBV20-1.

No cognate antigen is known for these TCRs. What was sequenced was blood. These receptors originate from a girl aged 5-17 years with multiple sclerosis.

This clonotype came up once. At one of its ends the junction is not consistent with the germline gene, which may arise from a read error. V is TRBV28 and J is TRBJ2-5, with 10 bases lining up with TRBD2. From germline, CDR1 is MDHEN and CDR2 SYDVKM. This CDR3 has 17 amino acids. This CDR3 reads CASSLQGSLAGGETQYF. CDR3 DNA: TGCGCCAGCAGTTTGCAGGGAAGTTTAGCGGGAGGTGAGACCCAGTACTTC.

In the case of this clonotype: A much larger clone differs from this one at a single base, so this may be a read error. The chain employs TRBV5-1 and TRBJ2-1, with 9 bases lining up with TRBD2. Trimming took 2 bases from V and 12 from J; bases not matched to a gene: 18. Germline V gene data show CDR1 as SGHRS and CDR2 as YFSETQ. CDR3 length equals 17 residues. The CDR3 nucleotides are TGCGCCAGCAGCTTACTGCCAGCGGGAGGCCTTTACAGAGGGCAGTTCTTC. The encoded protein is CASSLLPAGGLYRGQFF.